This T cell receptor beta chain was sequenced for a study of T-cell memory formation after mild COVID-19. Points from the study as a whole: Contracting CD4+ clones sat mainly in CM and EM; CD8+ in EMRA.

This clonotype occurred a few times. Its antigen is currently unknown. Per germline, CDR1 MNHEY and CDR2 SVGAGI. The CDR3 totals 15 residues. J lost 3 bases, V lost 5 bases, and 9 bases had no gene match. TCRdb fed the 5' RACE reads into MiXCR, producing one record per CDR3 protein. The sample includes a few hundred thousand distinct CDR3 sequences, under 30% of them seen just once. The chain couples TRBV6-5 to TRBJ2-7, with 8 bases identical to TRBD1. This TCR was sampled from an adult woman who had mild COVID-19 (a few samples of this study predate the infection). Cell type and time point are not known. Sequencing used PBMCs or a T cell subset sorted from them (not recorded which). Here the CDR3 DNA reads TGTGCCAGCAGTCCTCGGAGGGACAGGTACTACGAGCAGTACTTC. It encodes CASSPRRDRYYEQYF.